These T cell receptor beta chains were read from a single sample in a study of cytomegalovirus exposure and HLA in healthy donors. Here immunoSEQ multiplex PCR was the method, and the copy in TCRdb shows in-frame clones only, minus some. Of 150,000 or so clones in the sample, roughly 79% were seen once. Input material: PBMCs. The receptors shown here come from a middle-aged man in good health and CMV-seropositive. Each CDR3 is given without its conserved first and last residue.

>TRBJ2-1|TRBV4-3
ASSQGRRASSYNEQF
>TRBJ2-3|TRBV5-1
ASMGGAGGTDTQY
>TRBJ2-7|TRBV6-6
ASSYPGQTYEQY
>TRBJ2-7|TRBV4-1
ASSSPGGYEQY
>TRBJ1-1|TRBV6-1
ASSEPVMRNTEAF
>TRBJ1-1|TRBV5-1
ASSSGTGWEAEAF
>TRBJ2-1|TRBV9
ASSVAPPAGNEQF
>TRBJ2-5|TRBV7-2
ASSSDGLAGGTQY
>TRBJ1-2|TRBV6-1
ASSEVEKILVGYT
>TRBJ1-5|TRBV28
ASNLRTANQPQH
>TRBJ2-1|TRBV6-4
ASSDGGGVTNEQF
>TRBJ2-5|TRBV29-1
SVPGRGETQY
>TRBJ1-1|TRBV29-1
SVARTVMNTEAF
>TRBJ2-7|TRBV15
ATSKPDRTYEQY
>TRBJ1-6|TRBV6-5
ASSYSLGTGRSPLH
>TRBJ2-7|TRBV5-1
ASSPDRLHEQY
>TRBJ1-1|TRBV7-2
ASSLNRNTEAF
>TRBJ1-6|TRBV7-9
ASSLVEGNSPLH
>TRBJ1-5|TRBV6-5
ASQGTGGRPQH
>TRBJ1-1|TRBV14
ASSQTDRGKRTEAF
>TRBJ1-2|TRBV6-1
ASSPQTGVNYGYT
>TRBJ1-5|TRBV5-1
ASSPGTLNQPQH
>TRBJ1-1|TRBV2
ASSGPEAF
>TRBJ2-1|TRBV19
ASRDPGNEQF
>TRBJ1-5|TRBV27
ASQTGSQPQH
>TRBJ1-4|TRBV15
ATRRPGQGRREEKLF